Below are 22 T cell receptor beta chains sequenced from a single sample in a study of T cells after yellow fever vaccination. TCRdb itself ran the 5' RACE reads through MiXCR, one entry per CDR3 protein. The sample yields some 350,000 distinct CDR3 sequences, approximately 10% seen once. The sequences come from PBMCs, collected on the day of the first yellow fever vaccination. These receptor sequences come from a man in his late teens or twenties who received the YFV17D yellow fever vaccine.

This clonotype was observed a handful of times. V usage is TRBV6-1 and J usage is TRBJ1-5, with 7 bases lining up with TRBD1. In germline, CDR1 is MNHNS, CDR2 SASEGT. CDR3 length: 14 amino acids. The V gene end was trimmed by 7 bases and the J gene end by 7 bases; junction bases not matched to a gene: 10. In nucleotides, the CDR3 is TGTGCCAGCAACCGGGACAGAGTTGGCCAGCCCCAGCATTTT. Translated: CASNRDRVGQPQHF.

The V call is TRBV7-8, the J call TRBJ2-7; TRBD1 aligns across 8 bases. J was trimmed by 0 bases and V by 3 bases; bases with no gene match: 4. Germline V gives CDR1 SGHVS, CDR2 FQNEAQ. The CDR3 covers 15 residues. The CDR3 reads CASSFNQGASYEQYF. The CDR3 nucleotides are TGTGCCAGCAGCTTTAATCAGGGGGCCTCCTACGAGCAGTACTTC.

This clonotype was seen more than once but under ten times. This rearrangement joins TRBV12-2 to TRBJ2-7. TRBV12-2 is a documented pseudogene. This CDR3 contains 12 residues. CDR3: CASRLHSYEQYV. The CDR3, as DNA: TGTGCAAGTCGCTTACACTCCTACGAGCAGTACGTC.

The chain is built from TRBV7-9 and TRBJ2-1; D remains unclear. The ends were cut back, 1 base at V and 10 bases at J, with 2 bases in the middle. The CDR3 runs 10 residues. The germline gives CDR1 SEHNR, CDR2 FQNEAQ (reference sequence). CDR3 sequence (DNA): TGTGCCAGCAGCTTAGAGGAGCAGTTCTTC. It specifies CASSLEEQFF. The complete variable domain, with remaining parts taken from reference TRBV7-9 and TRBJ2-1, reads DTGVSQNPRHKITKRGQNVTFRCDPISEHNRLYWYRQTLGQGPEFLTYFQNEAQLEKSRLLSDRFSAERPKGSFSTLEIQRTEQGDSAMYLCASSLEEQFFGPGTRLTVL.

This chain links TRBV7-9 with TRBJ2-2; D uncertain. Germline CDR1 reads SEHNR; CDR2 reads FQNEAQ (reference sequence). The V end was cut by 1 base, the J end by 3 bases, with 6 bases between. This CDR3 is built from 14 residues. CDR3 protein: CASSLELDTGELFF. The CDR3, as DNA: TGTGCCAGCAGCTTAGAACTCGACACCGGGGAGCTGTTTTTT.

This rearrangement joins TRBV5-6 to TRBJ1-2; 10 bases map to TRBD1. CDR1 and CDR2 (germline): SGHDT, YYEEEE. This CDR3 has 16 residues. V lost 4 bases and J lost 4; bases outside the gene matches: 10. The CDR3 bases are TGTGCCAGCAGCCTCCGCCCGGGACAGGGGACCTATGGCTACACCTTC. Amino acid sequence: CASSLRPGQGTYGYTF.

The V call is TRBV18, the J call TRBJ1-4; D is ambiguous. The CDR3 has 14 amino acids. CDR1 and CDR2 from the germline V gene are KGHSH and LQKENI. V was trimmed by 1 base and J by 7 bases, leaving 10 bases between them. CDR3 amino acids: CASSPRVFLEKLFF. CDR3 sequence (DNA): TGTGCCAGCTCACCACGGGTATTCCTTGAAAAACTGTTTTTT.

This chain joins TRBV6-5 and TRBJ1-2; tentative D call: TRBD1 (6 bases). V was cut by 0 bases and J by 6 bases, with 17 bases left in between. The CDR3 is 16 residues long. CDR1 is MNHEY and CDR2 is SVGAGI in the germline V gene. DNA for the CDR3: TGTGCCAGCAGTTACTCCACCAGGGGTTTGGAGAATGGCTACACCTTC. It yields the protein CASSYSTRGLENGYTF.

In its sample, this clonotype was seen a few times. The V and J genes are TRBV20-1 and TRBJ1-1; a weak D match, TRBD1 (6 bases). The CDR3 is 13 amino acids. Trimming took off 3 bases at V and 2 bases at J, with 10 bases between the two ends. Germline V lookup: CDR1 DFQATT, CDR2 SNEGSKA (reference sequence). CDR3 sequence: CSASRGANTEAFF. CDR3 bases: TGCAGTGCTAGTCGGGGGGCTAACACTGAAGCTTTCTTT.

This clonotype was counted a few times. This rearrangement joins TRBV29-1 to TRBJ2-2; no clear D. Germline V lookup: CDR1 SQVTM, CDR2 ANQGSEA. The V end lost 7 bases, the J end lost 1 base, and 10 bases lay between the germline ends. The length of the CDR3 is 13 residues. Here the CDR3 reads CSAFLLNTGELFF. In nucleotides, the CDR3 is TGCAGCGCATTTTTATTGAACACCGGGGAGCTGTTTTTT.

This clonotype was detected only a few times. The chain recombines TRBV6-5 with TRBJ2-3; D not resolved. There are 16 residues in the CDR3. The germline V gene has CDR1 MNHEY and CDR2 SVGAGI. V dropped 2 bases and J dropped 1 base, with 13 bases sitting between them. In DNA, the CDR3 is TGTGCCAGCAGTTACGGGCCGTACCGTGGCACAGATACGCAGTATTTT. Protein: CASSYGPYRGTDTQYF.

This chain uses TRBV3-1 with TRBJ2-1; 8 nucleotides agree with TRBD2. J lost 7 bases, V lost 1 base, and 9 bases had no gene match. The CDR3 consists of 16 residues. Germline-derived CDR1 and CDR2 are LGHDT and YNNKEL (reference sequence). CDR3 bases: TGTGCCAGCAGCCAAGTTGGGTGGCAGCGGGGGAATGAGCAGTTCTTC. As protein: CASSQVGWQRGNEQFF.

This clonotype was picked up many times. The chain is built from TRBV7-2 and TRBJ1-2; a weak D match, TRBD1 (5 bases). The CDR3 has 14 residues. CDR1 is SGHTA, CDR2 FQGNSA, per germline. V was clipped by 5 bases and J by 4 bases, with 14 bases between them. CDR3 residues: CASSDRQRSYGYTF. The CDR3 coding sequence is TGTGCCAGCAGCGACAGACAGCGTTCCTATGGCTACACCTTC.

This clonotype was recorded once. The CDR3 DNA reads as TGCGCCAGCAGCGCAAGAGTGAACTCCTACGAGCAGTACTTC. The encoded protein is CASSARVNSYEQYF. The chain carries TRBV5-1 and TRBJ2-7; unclear D gene. The V and J ends lost 4 bases and 0 bases respectively, with 11 bases between them. The CDR3 runs 14 residues. Germline loops: CDR1 SGHRS, CDR2 YFSETQ.

This clonotype was seen a few times. The chain links TRBV12-3 or TRBV12-4 to TRBJ2-3, with TRBD2 identical over 10 bases. Trimming cost V 7 bases and J 6 bases; bases outside gene matches: 13. CDR3 length: 16 residues. CDR3: CASTSWSGGAGDTQYF. CDR3 nucleotides: TGTGCCAGCACCTCGTGGAGCGGGGGGGCCGGGGATACGCAGTATTTT.

V and J are TRBV5-1 and TRBJ2-3; 10 nucleotides align to TRBD1. V lost 10 bases to trimming and J lost 3 bases; unmatched junction nucleotides: 11. This CDR3 contains 15 residues. From germline, CDR1 is SGHRS and CDR2 YFSETQ. DNA of the CDR3: TGCGCCGGGAGATATGGACAGGGGGAAACAGATACGCAGTATTTT. It translates to CAGRYGQGETDTQYF.

The chain employs TRBV6-1 and TRBJ1-5; 8 bases agree with TRBD1. The CDR3 length is 13 residues. Germline V CDR1 and CDR2: MNHNS, SASEGT. V lost 5 bases to trimming and J lost 6 bases; unmatched junction nucleotides: 3. CDR3 in amino acids: CASSPRGPQPQHF. The CDR3 coding sequence is TGTGCCAGCAGTCCCAGGGGGCCTCAGCCCCAGCATTTT.

This clonotype occurred a few times. The CDR3 region has the DNA TGTGCTAGTGGCCCCGGACAAGAGAACACCGGGGAGCTGTTTTTT. Its protein product is CASGPGQENTGELFF. The chain uses TRBV12-5 and TRBJ2-2; weak D call: TRBD1 (5 bases). This CDR3 is 15 amino acids long. Deletions cut 6 bases from V and 1 base from J, with 12 bases between. Germline V gene sequence: CDR1 LGHNT, CDR2 FRNRAP.

This clonotype was seen more than once but under ten times. The chain joins TRBV7-3 to TRBJ2-3, with D unclear. Germline CDR1 reads SGHTA; CDR2 reads FQGTGA. Trimming left V 3 bases short and J 0 bases short, with 7 bases between. The CDR3 contains 14 residues. CDR3 bases: TGTGCCAGCAGCTTCGAGCCTAGCACAGATACGCAGTATTTT. This encodes CASSFEPSTDTQYF.

This CDR3 is CSATKGAGAGEVTGELFF. The CDR3 nucleotides read TGCAGTGCGACCAAAGGGGCGGGAGCGGGGGAGGTCACCGGGGAGCTGTTTTTT. This chain uses TRBV20-1 with TRBJ2-2, with 8 bases lining up with TRBD2. The CDR3 extends over 18 amino acids. Trimming at V came to 6 bases and at J to 4 bases, leaving 19 bases not matched to a gene. Germline V gene lookup returns CDR1 DFQATT and CDR2 SNEGSKA (reference sequence).

V is TRBV12-3 or TRBV12-4 and J is TRBJ2-1, with D tentatively TRBD2 (5 bases). Trimming removed 2 bases at V and 9 bases at J, with 11 bases between. This CDR3 spans 13 amino acids. Here the CDR3 reads CASSLLEGSEQFF. Written as DNA, the CDR3 is TGTGCCAGCAGTTTACTAGAGGGTAGTGAGCAGTTCTTC.

The chain has TRBV4-3 and TRBJ2-3, with TRBD2 identical over 13 bases. The V gene's germline CDR1 is LGHNA and CDR2 YSLEER. CDR3 length equals 18 residues. V lost 1 base, J lost 0 bases, and 4 bases stayed unmatched. For the CDR3, the DNA is TGCGCCAGCAGCCAAGGACTAGCGGGGGGCCTAAGCACAGATACGCAGTATTTT. Amino acid sequence: CASSQGLAGGLSTDTQYF.